This passage covers 27 T cell receptor beta chains from one sample sequenced in a study of identical twins. In TCRdb, the 5' RACE reads were re-called with MiXCR into one record per CDR3 protein. The sample records under 250,000 distinct CDR3 sequences, less than 8% being singletons. A further study also used this sample, focusing on yellow fever vaccine responses in identical twins.

Sequencing input: memory (CD45RO+) T cells sorted from blood. The receptors stem from a young woman in good health.

This clonotype has more than one count but fewer than ten. The rearrangement uses TRBV20-1 and TRBJ2-5; perhaps TRBD2 as D (5 bases). V dropped 3 bases and J dropped 2 bases, with 19 bases sitting between them. Germline V gene sequence: CDR1 DFQATT, CDR2 SNEGSKA (reference sequence). The CDR3 contains 16 residues. CDR3 residues: CSASLGQRQRQETQYF. CDR3 bases: TGCAGTGCTAGCTTGGGCCAGCGGCAACGACAAGAGACCCAGTACTTC.

A word on this clonotype: Sequence at one end of the junction differs from germline and may be a read error. The chain links TRBV4-1 to TRBJ2-6; D gene ambiguous. Looked up from germline, CDR1 is MGHRA and CDR2 is YSYEKL. The CDR3 is 9 residues long. This CDR3 reads CASSQAPCF. The CDR3 DNA reads as TGCGCCAGCAGCCAAGCCCCTTGTTTC.

The V and J genes are TRBV29-1 and TRBJ2-5; D is perhaps TRBD1 (5 bases). The germline V gene encodes CDR1 SQVTM and CDR2 ANQGSEA. V was cut by 3 bases and J by 7 bases, with 12 bases left in between. CDR3 size: 12 residues. The chain's CDR3 is CSVEQGTGTQYF. The CDR3 DNA follows: TGCAGCGTTGAGCAGGGTACGGGGACCCAGTACTTC.

This clonotype was observed at least ten times. The rearrangement links TRBV15 to TRBJ2-2; tentatively, D is TRBD2 (6 bases). V was pared by 0 bases and J by 5 bases, with 10 bases between. The CDR3 is 15 residues long. Germline loops: CDR1 LNHNV, CDR2 YYDKDF (reference sequence). CDR3 loop: CATSRDIAATGELFF. In nucleotides, the CDR3 is TGTGCCACCAGCAGAGATATAGCGGCTACCGGGGAGCTGTTTTTT.

With regard to this clonotype: A much larger clonotype is one base distant, so this may be a read error. This CDR3 fails to terminate in the conserved phenylalanine or tryptophan, so it likely reflects a read error. The rearrangement links TRBV5-6 to TRBJ2-7, with TRBD2 matching 10 bases. CDR3 length equals 14 residues. V shed 0 bases, J shed 6 bases, and the junction held 3 bases outside the gene matches. Germline V lookup: CDR1 SGHDT, CDR2 YYEEEE. CDR3 coding DNA: TGTGCCAGCAGCTTGGGGACTAGCGGCGCCGAGCAGTACTCC. Amino acid sequence: CASSLGTSGAEQYS.

This clonotype was counted between two and nine times. The chain is built from TRBV28 and TRBJ2-5; 7 positions match TRBD1. The CDR3 sequence is 14 residues long. From germline, CDR1 is MDHEN and CDR2 SYDVKM. V shed 4 bases and J 5 bases; nucleotides not matched to a gene: 7. The CDR3: CASSWARGMETQYF. The CDR3 DNA follows: TGTGCCAGCAGTTGGGCCAGGGGGATGGAGACCCAGTACTTC.

The CDR3, as DNA: TGTGCCAGCAGCGTAGGATCTTTCTCCTACAATGAGCAGTTCTTC. It codes for CASSVGSFSYNEQFF. The chain recombines TRBV9 with TRBJ2-1; D remains ambiguous. Germline CDR1 is SGDLS and CDR2 is YYNGEE. CDR3 size: 15 residues. Trimming took 0 bases from V and 0 from J, leaving 7 bases between them.

This clonotype was seen a few times. This chain links TRBV29-1 with TRBJ1-5, with D possibly matching TRBD1 (6 bases). CDR3 length: 12 amino acids. The V end lost 0 bases, the J end lost 11 bases, and 11 bases lay between the germline ends. Germline assignment: CDR1 SQVTM and CDR2 ANQGSEA. DNA for the CDR3: TGCAGCGTTGAAGAGGGGGCTGGGGCCCAGCATTTT. It specifies CSVEEGAGAQHF.

The V gene is TRBV3-1, the J gene TRBJ2-7; TRBD2 matches 8 bases. Germline assignment: CDR1 LGHDT and CDR2 YNNKEL (reference sequence). The CDR3 extends over 15 amino acids. V trimming: 0 bases; J trimming: 12 bases; junction bases outside the gene matches: 13. The DNA for the CDR3 is TGTGCCAGCAGCCAAGACCCGGGACTAGTCACGAACTTGTACTTC. The encoded protein is CASSQDPGLVTNLYF.

The table lists this clonotype with a few counts. The V call is TRBV2, the J call TRBJ2-2, with 8 bases identical to TRBD2. The CDR3 totals 16 residues. Germline V gene sequence: CDR1 SNHLY, CDR2 FYNNEI. The V and J ends lost 2 bases and 5 bases, in that order; junction bases with no gene match: 7. CDR3 nucleotides: TGTGCCAGCAGTGAAAGTTCTGGCGGGGGGACCGGGGAGCTGTTTTTT. It yields the protein CASSESSGGGTGELFF.

This clonotype was counted at least ten times. A read error may account for a junction end that differs from germline. The chain has TRBV2 and TRBJ2-1; D gene uncertain. CDR3 size: 15 residues. Germline V lookup: CDR1 SNHLY, CDR2 FYNNEI. CDR3 DNA: TGTGCCAGCAGTGAAGCTGGCCTCTCCAACAATGAGCAGTTCTTC. Translation: CASSEAGLSNNEQFF.

This clonotype was observed a few times. CDR3 protein: CASSRQGGDTEAFF. The CDR3 DNA follows: TGCGCCAGCAGCCGACAGGGGGGGGACACTGAAGCTTTCTTT. V and J are TRBV4-3 and TRBJ1-1; 9 bases are a match to TRBD1. Trimming removed 4 bases from V and 3 bases from J; junction bases left unmatched: 3. The V gene's germline CDR1 is LGHNA and CDR2 YSLEER. This CDR3 is 14 amino acids long.

This clonotype was recorded a few times. The gene calls are TRBV3-1 and TRBJ1-2; D call uncertain. The CDR3 has 13 residues. Germline CDR1 reads LGHDT; CDR2 reads YNNKEL (reference sequence). Between the trimmed V and J ends, which lost 1 base and 5 bases, there was a span of 8 bases. CDR3 DNA sequence: TGTGCCAGCAGCCAAGCGCGGGGTTATGGCTACACCTTC. It yields the protein CASSQARGYGYTF.

The gene calls are TRBV7-9 and TRBJ2-3; D is perhaps TRBD1 (6 bases). Looked up from germline, CDR1 is SEHNR and CDR2 is FQNEAQ (reference sequence). CDR3 length equals 15 residues. The V gene lost 5 bases and the J gene lost 1 base, with 13 bases spanning the gap. CDR3 nucleotides: TGTGCCAGCAGCGAACAGGGAAGCGGCACAGATACGCAGTATTTT. Its translation: CASSEQGSGTDTQYF.

The sample holds many counts of this clonotype. The J gene is TRBJ2-7, the V gene TRBV7-9, with D unresolved. Trimming left V 0 bases short and J 6 bases short, with 3 bases between. Germline CDR1 is SEHNR and CDR2 is FQNEAQ (reference sequence). The CDR3 contains 11 residues. CDR3 in amino acids: CASSLAGEQYF. The CDR3 DNA follows: TGTGCCAGCAGCTTAGCCGGCGAGCAGTACTTC.

This clonotype was detected a few times. This chain links TRBV4-2 with TRBJ2-3; possibly TRBD2 for D (7 bases). The length of the CDR3 is 15 residues. Germline V gene sequence: CDR1 LGHNA, CDR2 YNFKEQ. V lost 1 base to trimming and J lost 6 bases, with 14 bases between them. CDR3 sequence reads: CASSQGRGGADTQYF. DNA for the CDR3: TGTGCCAGCAGCCAAGGGAGAGGGGGGGCCGATACGCAGTATTTT.

This clonotype was detected only a few times. This sequence joins TRBV18 and TRBJ2-7, with 11 bases that match TRBD2. The CDR3 consists of 17 residues. With 4 bases clipped from V and 6 bases from J, the junction kept 14 bases outside the gene matches. The germline gives CDR1 KGHSH, CDR2 LQKENI. The CDR3 coding sequence is TGTGCCAGCTCACGCACTAGCGGGAGTCAAGTAAAGGGCGAGCAGTACTTC. Translation gives CASSRTSGSQVKGEQYF.

This clonotype was detected once. At one boundary the junction diverges from the germline segment, which might be a read error. This chain joins TRBV20-1 and TRBJ1-1; D gene ambiguous. Germline-derived CDR1 and CDR2 are DFQATT and SNEGSKA (reference sequence). CDR3 length: 11 amino acids. The CDR3 loop reads CRARLGLSAFF. The CDR3 bases are TGCAGGGCTAGGCTTGGTTTGAGCGCTTTCTTT.

The chain uses TRBV28 and TRBJ2-7; D tentatively fits TRBD1 or TRBD2 (5 bases each). Germline CDR1 MDHEN, CDR2 SYDVKM. V lost 6 bases and J lost 3, with 15 bases in between. The CDR3 covers 14 residues. The CDR3 spells CASSRRTGLYEQYF. The CDR3, as DNA: TGTGCCAGCAGCCGGAGGACGGGGCTCTACGAGCAGTACTTC.

This chain links TRBV6-1 with TRBJ2-7; a possible D gene is TRBD1 (6 bases). From germline, CDR1 is MNHNS and CDR2 SASEGT. With 6 bases removed from V and 4 bases from J, the gap between germline ends came to 16 bases. The CDR3 is 14 residues long. The DNA of the CDR3 is TGTGCCAGCAGGCGTGGGGGCGCACATTACGAGCAGTACTTC. Its translation: CASRRGGAHYEQYF.

The rearrangement joins TRBV12-3 or TRBV12-4 to TRBJ2-7, with D perhaps TRBD2 (6 bases). Between the trimmed V and J ends, which lost 0 bases and 7 bases, there was a span of 10 bases. This CDR3 has 13 residues. The CDR3 sequence is CASSLAGTGEQYF. The CDR3 DNA is TGTGCCAGCAGTTTAGCAGGGACTGGGGAGCAGTACTTC.

This clonotype was seen only a few times. The chain recombines TRBV27 with TRBJ2-7; D may be TRBD1 or TRBD2 (5 bases each). Trimming took 8 bases from V and 4 from J, leaving 6 bases between them. The CDR3 sequence is 10 residues long. CDR1 is MNHEY and CDR2 is SMNVEV in the germline V gene (reference sequence). The CDR3 region has the DNA TGTGCCAGCGGGGGATACGAGCAGTACTTC. It translates to CASGGYEQYF.

V is TRBV19 and J is TRBJ2-1, with unresolved D. This CDR3 region has 16 residues. V lost 4 bases and J lost 1, with 14 bases in between. Germline CDR1 and CDR2: LNHDA and SQIVND (reference sequence). The CDR3 loop reads CASSTPGSWSYNEQFF. The CDR3 DNA follows: TGTGCCAGTAGTACCCCCGGCAGTTGGTCCTACAATGAGCAGTTCTTC.

This clonotype showed up just a few times. This chain joins TRBV3-1 and TRBJ2-1; D is unclear. Between the trimmed V and J ends, which lost 0 bases and 7 bases, there was a span of 4 bases. The CDR3 consists of 12 residues. CDR1 LGHDT and CDR2 YNNKEL come from the germline V gene (reference sequence). The CDR3 sequence is CASSQDWNEQFF. In nucleotides, the CDR3 is TGTGCCAGCAGCCAAGATTGGAATGAGCAGTTCTTC.

This clonotype was observed a handful of times. CDR3 bases: TGTGCCAGCAGTTACTCGTACAGTAACAATCAGCCCCAGCATTTT. Protein product: CASSYSYSNNQPQHF. The J gene is TRBJ1-5, the V gene TRBV6-5; D is unresolved. Trimming took off 0 bases at V and 3 bases at J, with 9 bases between the two ends. This CDR3 contains 15 residues. Germline loops: CDR1 MNHEY, CDR2 SVGAGI.

This clonotype was counted many times. V gene TRBV15 combines with J gene TRBJ2-2, with D hard to call. Trimming removed 2 bases from V and 1 base from J, with 11 bases in between. The CDR3 contains 16 residues. Germline lookup yields CDR1 LNHNV and CDR2 YYDKDF (reference sequence). CDR3 in amino acids: CATSRRGGLNTGELFF. As DNA, the CDR3 is TGTGCCACCAGCAGACGAGGCGGCTTGAACACCGGGGAGCTGTTTTTT.

This clonotype appeared a few times. The rearrangement links TRBV10-3 to TRBJ2-5, with TRBD2 identical over 12 bases. Per the germline V gene, CDR1 is ENHRY and CDR2 is SYGVKD. Trimming removed 5 bases from V and 3 bases from J; junction bases left unmatched: 10. The CDR3 consists of 17 residues. Written as DNA, the CDR3 is TGTGCCATCAGTAGGACTAGCGGGACAGTAAAGGAAGAGACCCAGTACTTC. The encoded protein is CAISRTSGTVKEETQYF.